Sequencing of this T cell receptor beta chain was carried out in a study of CD8+ T cells in alopecia areata. Broader study findings: Sequenced scalp T cells also include alphabeta T cells resident in normal skin.

As to this clone: Its target is not known.

The treatment is: oral pan-JAK inhibitor, 5-10 mg twice daily. As part of sample collection, lesional scalp punch biopsies and peripheral blood were taken from alopecia areata patients. PBMCs provided sorted CD4+ and CD8+ T cells. Germline V CDR1 and CDR2: GTSNPN, SVGIG (reference sequence). Germline trimming cut 3 bases from V and 0 bases from J; bases unmatched to any gene: 10. This CDR3 is built from 17 residues. Extracted from the samples, RNA was reverse transcribed into cDNA to serve as the sequencing template. Generated by immunoSEQ multiplex PCR, the TCRdb table keeps only in-frame clones and is missing some. The sample consists of 90,000 to 120,000 clones, around 84% of them appearing once.

The specimen was CD8+ T cells sorted from blood, collected at week 24, from a patient treated with tofacitinib. V is TRBV30 and J is TRBJ2-4, with 8 bases that match TRBD2. The sequence derives from a human donor with alopecia areata. DNA of the CDR3: TGTGCCTGGAGAACTAGCGGAGATCTTTTAGCCAAAAACATTCAGTACTTC. Protein product: CAWRTSGDLLAKNIQYF.